The clone carrying this T cell receptor (beta chain) was counted a few times. These data belong to a study of early T cells in non-severe SARS-CoV-2 infection. Tagging with unique molecular identifiers was applied to individual cDNA molecules. TCRdb reprocessed the 5' RACE reads with MiXCR, giving one entry per CDR3 protein. The data show tens of thousands of distinct CDR3 sequences, around 9.6% seen once. Germline-derived CDR1 and CDR2 are DFQATT and SNEGSKA (reference sequence). V dropped 1 base and J dropped 0 bases, with 16 bases sitting between them. The CDR3 runs 16 residues. The genes are TRBV20-1 and TRBJ2-7, with D perhaps being TRBD1 or TRBD2 (5 bases each). The source was whole blood, collected at baseline. This clonotype originated in an adult who was a healthcare worker with PCR-confirmed SARS-CoV-2 infection or an uninfected control (not recorded which). The CDR3, as DNA: TGCAGTGCTAGAGTACTGGAGGCAGGGCACTCCTACGAGCAGTACTTC. As protein: CSARVLEAGHSYEQYF.